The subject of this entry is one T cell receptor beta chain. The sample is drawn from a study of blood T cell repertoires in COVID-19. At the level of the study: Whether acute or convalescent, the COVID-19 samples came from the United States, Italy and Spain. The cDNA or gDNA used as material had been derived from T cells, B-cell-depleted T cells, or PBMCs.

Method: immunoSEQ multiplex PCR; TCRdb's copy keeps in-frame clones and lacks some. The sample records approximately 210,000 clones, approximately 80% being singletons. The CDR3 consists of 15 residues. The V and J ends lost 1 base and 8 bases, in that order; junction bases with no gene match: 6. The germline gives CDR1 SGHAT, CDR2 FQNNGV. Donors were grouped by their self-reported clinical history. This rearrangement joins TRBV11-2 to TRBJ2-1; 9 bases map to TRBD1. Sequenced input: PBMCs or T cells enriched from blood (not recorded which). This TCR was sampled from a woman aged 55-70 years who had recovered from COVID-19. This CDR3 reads CASSLVGTGSDEQFF. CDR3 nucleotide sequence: TGTGCCAGCAGCTTAGTTGGGACAGGGTCGGATGAGCAGTTCTTC.